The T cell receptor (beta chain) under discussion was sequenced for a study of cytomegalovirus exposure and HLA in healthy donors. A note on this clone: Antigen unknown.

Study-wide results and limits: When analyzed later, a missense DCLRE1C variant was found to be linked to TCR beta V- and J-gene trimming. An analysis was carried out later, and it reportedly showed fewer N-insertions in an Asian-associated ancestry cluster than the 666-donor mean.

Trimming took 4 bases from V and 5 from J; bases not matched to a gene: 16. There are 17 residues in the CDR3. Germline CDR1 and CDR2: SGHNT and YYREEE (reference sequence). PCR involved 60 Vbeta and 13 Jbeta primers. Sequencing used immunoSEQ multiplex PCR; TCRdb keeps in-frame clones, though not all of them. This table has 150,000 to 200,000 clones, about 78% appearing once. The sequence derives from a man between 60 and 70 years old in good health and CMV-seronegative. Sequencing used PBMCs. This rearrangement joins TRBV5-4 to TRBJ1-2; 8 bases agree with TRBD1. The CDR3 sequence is CASSPAGLDRVGYGYTF. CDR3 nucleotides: TGTGCCAGCAGCCCCGCCGGTCTGGACAGGGTGGGGTATGGCTACACCTTC. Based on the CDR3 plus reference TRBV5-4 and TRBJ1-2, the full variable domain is ETGVTQSPTHLIKTRGQQVTLRCSSQSGHNTVSWYQQALGQGPQFIFQYYREEENGRGNFPPRFSGLQFPNYSSELNVNALELDDSALYLCASSPAGLDRVGYGYTFGSGTRLTVV.